This T cell receptor beta chain was found in a study of T cells in Graves' hyperthyroidism and ophthalmopathy. V was trimmed by 2 bases and J by 5 bases, leaving 13 bases between them. Looked up from germline, CDR1 is SGHTA and CDR2 is FQGNSA. CDR3 length: 14 amino acids. RNA transcripts yielded amplified TCR beta CDR3 regions. During a first-round RT-PCR of the TCR CDR3, the HTBI primer set was used. TCRdb itself ran the multiplex PCR reads through MiXCR, one entry per CDR3 protein. The table lists roughly 200,000 distinct CDR3 sequences, roughly 18% of them singletons. Stability of Graves' hyperthyroidism was defined as absent ophthalmopathy progression within 18 months. Uncontrolled infection, other autoimmune disease, pregnancy or lactation barred patients from enrollment.

The chain has TRBV7-2 and TRBJ2-7; the D gene is possibly TRBD1 (6 bases). The sample consisted of blood. The source is a man aged 40-49 years with Graves' hyperthyroidism. The CDR3 coding sequence is TGTGCCAGCAGCTTATCAGGGGCGAACAACGAGCAGTACTTC. Translation: CASSLSGANNEQYF.